Listed below are T cell receptor beta chains from one sample, sequenced in a study of siplizumab effects on memory and regulatory T cells. TCRdb's copy holds only in-frame clones and misses some; the assay was immunoSEQ multiplex PCR. The sample contains about 63,000 clones, less than 85% of which appear only once. The sequencing sample was made of memory CD4+ T cells sorted from blood. The receptors shown here come from a human donor in good health. Each CDR3 is given with its conserved first and last residue. D genes are given only for firm matches. The listing skips clone size in some rows; elsewhere it reads once, few, many or a size class.

d_gene	abundance	j_gene	v_gene	CDR3aa	CDR3nt
-	-	TRBJ2-7	TRBV28	CASSRTRLEQYF	TGTGCCAGCAGTAGAACTCGGCTCGAGCAGTACTTC
TRBD1	-	TRBJ1-2	TRBV5-4	CASSPGGQGAAQNYGYTF	TGTGCCAGCAGCCCCGGGGGGCAGGGGGCTGCGCAAAACTATGGCTACACCTTC
-	-	TRBJ2-7	TRBV27	CASKGGMDYEQYF	TGTGCCAGCAAGGGGGGTATGGACTACGAGCAGTACTTC
-	once	TRBJ2-7	TRBV7-8	CASSPPGHTTSYEQYF	TGTGCCAGCAGCCCCCCCGGACATACCACCTCCTACGAGCAGTACTTC
-	-	TRBJ2-7	TRBV5-1	CASSLVAGTYEQYF	TGCGCCAGCAGCTTGGTCGCCGGGACCTACGAGCAGTACTTC
-	-	TRBJ1-1	TRBV4-1	CASSQLRVMNTEAFF	TGCGCCAGCAGCCAACTCAGGGTAATGAACACTGAAGCTTTCTTT
-	-	TRBJ2-3	TRBV6-5	CASSYGRRGSTDTQYF	TGTGCCAGCAGTTACGGGAGAAGGGGTAGCACAGATACGCAGTATTTT
-	-	TRBJ1-1	TRBV6-1	CASSAGVNTEAFF	TGTGCCAGCAGTGCTGGGGTGAACACTGAAGCTTTCTTT
-	once	TRBJ2-5	TRBV6-5	CASRTAPQETQYF	TGTGCCAGCAGAACAGCCCCCCAAGAGACCCAGTACTTC
TRBD1	-	TRBJ2-1	TRBV15	CATSTGQGKDNEQFF	TGTGCCACCAGCACCGGACAGGGAAAGGACAATGAGCAGTTCTTC
-	-	TRBJ1-2	TRBV5-5	CASSPHLTENYGYTF	TGTGCCAGCAGTCCCCACCTAACAGAAAACTATGGCTACACCTTC
-	-	TRBJ1-1	TRBV7-2	CASSREIHGTTEAFF	TGTGCCAGCAGCCGCGAGATACATGGGACCACTGAAGCTTTCTTT
-	-	TRBJ2-5	TRBV2	CASSGDPEGTGPQETQYF	TGTGCCAGCAGCGGGGATCCGGAGGGCACAGGGCCACAAGAGACCCAGTACTTC
TRBD1	-	TRBJ2-6	TRBV27	CASSPGQGRSGANVLTF	TGTGCCAGCAGCCCGGGACAGGGTAGGTCTGGGGCCAACGTCCTGACTTTC
TRBD2	-	TRBJ2-1	TRBV6-1	CASSVEGRASYNEQFF	TGTGCCAGCAGTGTCGAGGGGAGGGCATCCTACAATGAGCAGTTCTTC
-	-	TRBJ2-7	TRBV7-2	CASSPPASAAYEQYF	TGTGCCAGCAGCCCGCCCGCTAGCGCTGCCTACGAGCAGTACTTC
TRBD1	once	TRBJ2-7	TRBV11-3	CASSFSGTGGLQYF	TGTGCCAGCAGCTTTTCCGGGACAGGGGGCCTTCAGTACTTC
-	-	TRBJ2-7	TRBV10-3	CAISTTYEQYF	TGTGCCATCAGTACTACCTACGAGCAGTACTTC
TRBD2	-	TRBJ2-2	TRBV5-4	CASSPSGGGNGELFF	TGTGCCAGCAGCCCTAGCGGGGGTGGGAACGGGGAGCTGTTTTTT
-	-	TRBJ2-5	TRBV2	CASTIPRGGGETQYF	TGTGCCAGCACCATCCCCCGTGGGGGTGGAGAGACCCAGTACTTC
-	few	TRBJ1-2	TRBV25-1	CASSEYQGSGGYTF	TGTGCCAGCAGTGAATATCAGGGATCGGGCGGCTACACCTTC
-	-	TRBJ1-1	TRBV27	CASSFGGVGTEAFF	TGTGCCAGCAGTTTCGGGGGGGTGGGCACTGAAGCTTTCTTT
-	-	TRBJ2-3	TRBV21-1	CASSTEGTNICTDTQYF	TGTGCCAGCAGCACGGAGGGGACTAATATTTGCACAGATACGCAGTATTTT
TRBD2	-	TRBJ2-2	TRBV5-4	CASSLGGSGAKGTGELFF	TGTGCCAGCAGCTTGGGTGGTAGCGGGGCCAAGGGGACCGGGGAGCTGTTTTTT
-	-	TRBJ1-6	TRBV6-5	CASSYDGLSYNSPLHF	TGTGCCAGCAGTTACGACGGTCTCTCCTATAATTCACCCCTCCACTTT
TRBD2	-	TRBJ2-2	TRBV10-3	CAIRGTSGRGTGELFF	TGTGCCATCAGAGGGACTAGCGGGAGGGGCACCGGGGAGCTGTTTTTT
TRBD1	-	TRBJ2-1	TRBV25-1	CASSEWTGYYNEQFF	TGTGCCAGCAGTGAATGGACAGGATACTACAATGAGCAGTTCTTC
TRBD2	-	TRBJ2-1	TRBV19	CASSPLDYSSGGAYEQFF	TGTGCCAGTAGTCCTCTGGATTACTCCTCGGGAGGAGCGTATGAGCAGTTCTTC
-	-	TRBJ2-3	TRBV6-5	CASSRDLNLNTQYF	TGTGCCAGCAGCCGGGACCTAAATCTAAATACGCAGTATTTT
TRBD1	-	TRBJ2-7	TRBV28	CASSLGQGMYEQYF	TGTGCCAGCAGCCTGGGACAGGGTATGTACGAGCAGTACTTC
-	-	TRBJ1-2	TRBV28	CASRGTNYGYTF	TGTGCCAGCCGCGGGACAAACTATGGCTACACCTTC
-	-	TRBJ1-1	TRBV19	CASRGRRAESSMNTEAFF	TGTGCCAGTAGGGGGAGGAGGGCGGAGAGCTCCATGAACACTGAAGCTTTCTTT
TRBD2	-	TRBJ2-1	TRBV6-1	CASSEMAGGRGEQFF	TGTGCCAGCAGTGAAATGGCGGGAGGGAGAGGGGAGCAGTTCTTC
TRBD1	-	TRBJ2-3	TRBV5-4	CASSSDRDHTDTQYF	TGTGCCAGCAGCTCCGACAGGGACCACACAGATACGCAGTATTTT
-	-	TRBJ2-5	TRBV18	CASSRGQRYQETQYF	TGTGCCAGCTCACGAGGACAGAGGTACCAAGAGACCCAGTACTTC
-	few	TRBJ2-7	TRBV4-2	CASSQGIRGRSYEQYF	TGTGCCAGCAGCCAGGGGATTCGGGGGCGATCCTACGAGCAGTACTTC
-	-	TRBJ1-1	TRBV29-1	CSVVKWEGGTEAFF	TGCAGCGTTGTGAAGTGGGAGGGAGGCACTGAAGCTTTCTTT
TRBD1	-	TRBJ2-5	TRBV19	CASSIGTGGGETQYF	TGTGCCAGTAGTATTGGAACAGGGGGTGGGGAGACCCAGTACTTC
-	-	TRBJ2-1	TRBV29-1	CSVGPRERNNEQFF	TGCAGCGTTGGCCCCAGGGAGAGGAACAATGAGCAGTTCTTC
-	-	TRBJ2-3	TRBV27	CASSQGRRNTDTQYF	TGTGCCAGCAGTCAAGGCCGCCGCAACACAGATACGCAGTATTTT
-	once	TRBJ2-3	TRBV25-1	CASSDSVTLFIGTQYF	TGTGCCAGCAGTGATTCCGTGACCCTATTCATCGGTACGCAGTATTTT
-	-	TRBJ1-1	TRBV18	CASSPSQGSAFF	TGTGCCAGCTCACCCTCACAGGGATCAGCTTTCTTT
-	-	TRBJ2-2	TRBV5-3	CADSSYVTGELFF	TGTGCCGACAGCTCCTACGTCACCGGGGAGCTGTTTTTT
-	-	TRBJ2-7	TRBV5-1	CASSRTVSSSEQYF	TGCGCCAGCAGTCGGACAGTGAGTTCCTCCGAGCAGTACTTC
-	-	TRBJ1-2	TRBV6-6	CASSYQTDRNGYTF	TGTGCCAGCAGTTACCAAACAGACAGGAATGGCTACACCTTC
-	-	TRBJ1-3	TRBV29-1	CSVEPAGKNTIYF	TGCAGCGTTGAACCGGCCGGAAAAAACACCATATATTTT
TRBD1	-	TRBJ2-2	TRBV4-1	CASSPQDRESGELFF	TGCGCCAGCAGCCCCCAGGACAGGGAATCCGGGGAGCTGTTTTTT
TRBD2	-	TRBJ2-2	TRBV10-1	CASSPRTGTGTSGRQNTGELFF	TGCGCCAGCAGTCCTAGGACCGGGACCGGGACTAGCGGGAGGCAGAACACCGGGGAGCTGTTTTTT
TRBD1	-	TRBJ1-3	TRBV19	CASSILRQGHSGNTIYF	TGTGCCAGTAGTATCCTCCGACAGGGACACTCTGGAAACACCATATATTTT
TRBD2	-	TRBJ2-2	TRBV6-1	CASSDGSGVGELFF	TGTGCCAGCAGTGATGGGAGCGGGGTGGGGGAGCTGTTTTTT
-	-	TRBJ2-1	TRBV5-6	CASSTQVSGDYNEQFF	TGTGCCAGCAGCACGCAGGTGTCAGGGGACTACAATGAGCAGTTCTTC
-	-	TRBJ2-7	TRBV4-2	CASSQSHMGYEQYF	TGTGCCAGCAGCCAGTCGCACATGGGGTACGAGCAGTACTTC
TRBD1	-	TRBJ2-5	TRBV9	CASSFDRGQETQYF	TGTGCCAGCAGCTTTGACAGGGGGCAAGAGACCCAGTACTTC
TRBD1	-	TRBJ1-2	TRBV5-6	CASSFRDRPNYGYTF	TGTGCCAGCAGCTTTCGGGACAGGCCCAACTATGGCTACACCTTC
-	-	TRBJ2-7	TRBV6-6	CASREGFEQYF	TGTGCCAGCAGAGAGGGATTCGAGCAGTACTTC
TRBD1	-	TRBJ2-7	TRBV6-5	CASTQGTGAGQYF	TGTGCCAGCACCCAGGGGACAGGCGCTGGGCAGTACTTC
-	few	TRBJ1-3	TRBV19	CASSISNIYSGNTIYF	TGTGCCAGTAGTATTAGTAACATATACTCTGGAAACACCATATATTTT
-	-	TRBJ2-3	TRBV7-9	CAARSDTQYF	TGTGCCGCCAGATCGGATACGCAGTATTTT
-	-	TRBJ2-3	TRBV5-5	CASSLSTDTQYF	TGTGCCAGCAGCTTGAGCACAGATACGCAGTATTTT
TRBD1	-	TRBJ2-6	TRBV19	CASSSGQLAGANVLTF	TGTGCCAGTAGTTCGGGACAGCTGGCAGGGGCCAACGTCCTGACTTTC